This T cell receptor beta chain was obtained from a study of monozygotic twins with cystic fibrosis. Germline V gives CDR1 SGHDT, CDR2 YYEEEE. Trimming removed 4 bases at V and 7 bases at J, with 21 bases between. The CDR3 spans 15 residues. Repertoires were generated with immunoSEQ multiplex PCR, while TCRdb's copy carries only in-frame clones and drops some. The sample holds 30,000 to 40,000 clones, roughly 66% seen once. The sample consisted of blood. This receptor was taken from a girl aged 5-17 years with cystic fibrosis. V gene TRBV5-6 combines with J gene TRBJ2-7; D might be TRBD2 (6 bases). The CDR3 bases are TGTGCCAGCAGCGTAGTCCGGGGGAGAAAGAGGGAGCAGTACTTC. It encodes CASSVVRGRKREQYF.